These T cell receptor beta chains were read from a single sample in a study of CD8+ T cells in alopecia areata. Using immunoSEQ multiplex PCR, the repertoire was profiled, and TCRdb retains in-frame clones only, with some absent. The data hold approximately 200,000 clones, with around two fifths observed a single time. Specimen: CD4+ T cells sorted from blood, collected around week 37, from a patient treated with tofacitinib. Every receptor here comes from a human donor with alopecia areata. Both conserved end residues are part of each CDR3. D genes are given only for firm matches. Clone size is not always given. Where it is, it says once, few, many or a class for expanded clones.

.	few	TRBV5-5	TRBJ2-5	TGTGCCAGCAGCTTGTCTAAGGGTTTGGTTTGGCAAGAGACCCAGTACTTC	CASSLSKGLVWQETQYF
.	.	TRBV6-5	TRBJ2-3	TGTGCCAGCAAGGCGTCGAGCACAGATACGCAGTATTTT	CASKASSTDTQYF
TRBD1	many	TRBV28	TRBJ2-1	TGTGCCAGCCCAAAGCGGGACAGGGGTAGGGAGCAGTTCTTC	CASPKRDRGREQFF
TRBD1	few	TRBV7-2	TRBJ1-1	TGTGCCAGCAGCTTAGCCGGACAGGGTGAAGCTTTCTTT	CASSLAGQGEAFF
.	.	TRBV20-1	TRBJ1-1	TGCAGTGCTAGAGGAACTGAAGCTTTCTTT	CSARGTEAFF
.	few	TRBV29-1	TRBJ2-7	TGCAGCGTTGAAATCAGGGGTTCTACAGGCGAGCAGTACTTC	CSVEIRGSTGEQYF
TRBD1	.	TRBV29-1	TRBJ2-7	TGCAGCGTTGAAGATCGGGCAGGGGGCGGTTTTTCGCGGCAGTACTTC	CSVEDRAGGGFSRQYF
.	.	TRBV28	TRBJ2-7	TGTGCCAGCAGTTTATCCCCCAGGGCTGCCTACGAGCAGTACTTC	CASSLSPRAAYEQYF
.	few	TRBV7-2	TRBJ2-6	TGTGCCAGCAGCTTAGCGTGGGCCTCTGGGGCCAACGTCCTGACTTTC	CASSLAWASGANVLTF
.	.	TRBV28	TRBJ2-3	TGTGCCAGCAGTGGGGGGAGCACAGATACGCAGTATTTT	CASSGGSTDTQYF
.	few	TRBV4-1	TRBJ1-4	TGCGCCAGCAGCCAAGCAACTGGGAGTAGGGTTAATGAAAAACTGTTTTTT	CASSQATGSRVNEKLFF
.	.	TRBV7-3	TRBJ2-5	TGTGCCAGCAGTCGTCCTGAGGGGACCCAGTACTTC	CASSRPEGTQYF
.	.	TRBV5-1	TRBJ1-4	TGCGCCAGCAGCACCGGAGGGGCGAACGAAAAACTGTTTTTT	CASSTGGANEKLFF
TRBD2	.	TRBV9	TRBJ2-3	TGTGCCACCTCAGCGGGGGACCTCACAGATACGCAGTATTTT	CATSAGDLTDTQYF
TRBD1	.	TRBV7-8	TRBJ1-1	TGTGCCAGCAGCTCTGTGGCAGGGGGCATAAGGAACACTGAAGCTTTCTTT	CASSSVAGGIRNTEAFF
.	few	TRBV29-1	TRBJ2-1	TGCAGCGTTGAAGATCGAGCAGGCGGGGATGAGCAGTTCTTC	CSVEDRAGGDEQFF
TRBD1	.	TRBV30	TRBJ2-1	TGTGCCTGCGTCCTCAGGGGGACCTACAATGAGCAGTTCTTC	CACVLRGTYNEQFF
TRBD2	few	TRBV30	TRBJ2-3	TGTGCCTGGAGTGCCCGGACTAGCGTCCATACGCAGTATTTT	CAWSARTSVHTQYF
.	few	TRBV27	TRBJ2-1	TGCGCTCAGAGGGACTTCTCCTACAATGAGCAGTTCTTC	CAQRDFSYNEQFF
TRBD1	.	TRBV5-1	TRBJ1-2	TGCGCCAGCAGCCAAGGGACAGTGCCTAACTATGGCTACACCTTC	CASSQGTVPNYGYTF
.	.	TRBV29-1	TRBJ1-5	TGCAGCGTCTCCTACGGGGTCGGTCTACCCCAGCATTTT	CSVSYGVGLPQHF
TRBD1	once	TRBV5-1	TRBJ2-2	TGCGCCAGCAGCTTGGGGACAGGGGTGTTCACCGGGGAGCTGTTTTTT	CASSLGTGVFTGELFF
TRBD2	.	TRBV27	TRBJ2-3	TGTGCCAGCAGTTCGATAGCGGGAGCCTCAGATACGCAGTATTTT	CASSSIAGASDTQYF
.	.	TRBV10-3	TRBJ2-7	TGTGCCATCAGTGGGCCAGGGCTCGGGTCCTACGAGCAGTACTTC	CAISGPGLGSYEQYF
.	.	TRBV30	TRBJ1-1	TGTGCCTGGGGCTTCGGAGGCACTGAAGCTTTCTTT	CAWGFGGTEAFF
.	.	TRBV27	TRBJ2-7	TGTGCCAGCAGTTTATTCGGGCCCTACGAGCAGTACTTC	CASSLFGPYEQYF
.	many	TRBV15	TRBJ2-1	TGTGCCACCAGCAGAGATTGGAGTGAGCAGTTCTTC	CATSRDWSEQFF
.	.	TRBV9	TRBJ2-2	TGTGCCAGCAGCGGGGGATCGAACACCGGGGAGCTGTTTTTT	CASSGGSNTGELFF
.	.	TRBV4-2	TRBJ1-5	TGTGCCAGCAGCCAAGTGCAGGGGCTCAGCAATCAGCCCCAGCATTTT	CASSQVQGLSNQPQHF
TRBD2	once	TRBV11-2	TRBJ2-5	TGTGCCAGCAGCTTAGAGGGGACTAGGGGAGAGACCCAGTACTTC	CASSLEGTRGETQYF
.	once	TRBV5-4	TRBJ1-2	TGTGCCAGCAGCCCAAGGGGGGCAGGGTTTCCCTATGGCTACACCTTC	CASSPRGAGFPYGYTF
.	.	TRBV29-1	TRBJ1-1	TGCAGCGCGGGGGGGCAGCAAAACACTGAAGCTTTCTTT	CSAGGQQNTEAFF
.	once	TRBV30	TRBJ1-2	TGTGCCCGGAGTGACAGTCAGCCCTATGGCTACACCTTC	CARSDSQPYGYTF
.	few	TRBV7-2	TRBJ2-3	TGTGCCAGCAGCTCTCGGATCGGAGCGGGAGATACGCAGTATTTT	CASSSRIGAGDTQYF
.	.	TRBV2	TRBJ1-1	TGTGCCAGCATCGAAGTGGGCACTGAAGCTTTCTTT	CASIEVGTEAFF
.	once	TRBV6-1	TRBJ2-7	TGTGCCAGCAGCTATAACCAGGGGACCGAGCAGTACTTC	CASSYNQGTEQYF
TRBD2	once	TRBV5-1	TRBJ2-3	TGCGCCAGCAGCCTCAGCGGGGTGGGTTCCACAGATACGCAGTATTTT	CASSLSGVGSTDTQYF
.	few	TRBV29-1	TRBJ2-1	TGCAGCGTTGACCGGAGCGGACTTTACAATGAGCAGTTCTTC	CSVDRSGLYNEQFF
.	once	TRBV6-5	TRBJ2-6	TGTGCCAGCAGTGCATGGACGGACGGTTGGGTCCTGACTTTC	CASSAWTDGWVLTF
TRBD2	.	TRBV5-4	TRBJ2-7	TGTGCCAGCAGCTTGCGGTCCCACAGAGCGGGAGGGACCTACGAGCAGTACTTC	CASSLRSHRAGGTYEQYF
TRBD1	.	TRBV7-8	TRBJ1-2	TGTGCCAGCAGTAATCGACAGGGGCCGACCCATGGCTACACCTTC	CASSNRQGPTHGYTF
.	few	TRBV2	TRBJ1-2	TGTGCCAGCAGTGCTGGGAACCTCTATGGCTACACCTTC	CASSAGNLYGYTF
.	.	TRBV29-1	TRBJ2-7	TGCAGCGCGGATGAGGGGGGATACGAGCAGTACTTC	CSADEGGYEQYF
.	.	TRBV30	TRBJ2-1	TGTGCCTGGAGTATCCAGGGGCGGGACCTTAGGGATGAGCAGTTCTTC	CAWSIQGRDLRDEQFF
.	.	TRBV4-1	TRBJ2-7	TGCGCCAGCAGCCAAGACTCAATCCCCTCCTACGAGCAGTACTTC	CASSQDSIPSYEQYF
TRBD2	.	TRBV29-1	TRBJ2-5	TGCAGCGTTGGAAAGACTAGCGGCCAAGAGACCCAGTACTTC	CSVGKTSGQETQYF
.	.	TRBV30	TRBJ1-1	TGTGCCTGGAGTGTACAATTGAGGCTGAACACTGAAGCTTTCTTT	CAWSVQLRLNTEAFF